These 4 T cell receptor beta chains were all obtained from the same sample, sequenced in a study of regulatory T cells in long-lasting Graves disease. TCR beta libraries were built with iRepertoire HTBI primers and Arm-PCR of CDR3 regions. TCRdb called the multiplex PCR reads again in MiXCR, with one record for every CDR3 protein. The top ten hold about 10% of the sample, which has under 250,000 distinct CDR3 sequences, roughly 20% seen once. Described time point: newly diagnosed GD, antithyroid drugs for less than 3 months. RNA extracted from PBMCs served as the sequencing template. The data also belong to a second study, concerning T cells in Graves' hyperthyroidism and ophthalmopathy.

The material sequenced was peripheral blood mononuclear cells (PBMCs), taken at new diagnosis, from a patient treated with antithyroid drugs. Every receptor here comes from a woman aged 25 to 39 with Graves disease.

In its sample, this clonotype was seen many times. The J gene is TRBJ1-1, the V gene TRBV7-6, with D hard to call. Germline lookup yields CDR1 SGHVS and CDR2 FNYEAQ. The germline V and J ends were trimmed by 2 bases and 6 bases, with 13 bases remaining between them. CDR3 size: 14 residues. The CDR3 is CASSLRPLEAEAFF. In DNA, the CDR3 is TGTGCCAGCAGCTTAAGGCCTCTCGAGGCTGAAGCTTTCTTT.

This clonotype showed up many times. J is TRBJ1-1 and V is TRBV6-1, with D perhaps matching TRBD1 (6 bases). Looked up from germline, CDR1 is MNHNS and CDR2 is SASEGT. The CDR3 covers 12 residues. V shed 6 bases and J shed 7 bases, with 12 bases lying between them. This chain's CDR3 is CASRGGYGEAFF. The CDR3 nucleotides are TGTGCCAGCAGAGGGGGGTACGGTGAAGCTTTCTTT.

In its sample, this clonotype was seen many times. The chain is built from TRBV6-2 or TRBV6-3 and TRBJ1-5; D unresolved. This CDR3 region has 14 residues. V shed 4 bases and J shed 6 bases, with 13 bases lying between them. Germline V gene data show CDR1 as MNHEY and CDR2 as SVGEGT. The CDR3 region has the DNA TGTGCCAGCAGTTGGGGAGGAGTAGGTCAGCCCCAGCATTTT. This codes for CASSWGGVGQPQHF.

Worth noting for this clonotype: A much bigger clone sits one base away, suggesting this may be a read error. V gene TRBV19 combines with J gene TRBJ2-5, with D possibly being TRBD1 (5 bases). This CDR3 has 16 residues. Per germline, CDR1 LNHDA and CDR2 SQIVND (reference sequence). V was trimmed by 0 bases and J by 4 bases, leaving 15 bases between them. The DNA of the CDR3 is TGTGCCAGTAGTATAGATCCAGGGCGGCCCCGAGAGACCCAGTACTTC. Translation gives CASSIDPGRPRETQYF.